A selection of T cell receptor beta chains follows, all from one sample in a study of cytomegalovirus exposure and HLA in healthy donors. Measured with immunoSEQ multiplex PCR; TCRdb has only the in-frame clones, and not every one. Here the sample spans about 160,000 clones, roughly 79% being singletons. Source material: PBMCs. Every receptor here comes from a male donor in good health and CMV-seropositive. Both conserved end residues are part of each CDR3. The order of the fields is V gene, D gene, CDR3 length, J gene, CDR3 protein. D genes are given only for firm matches.

TRBV4-3	.	15	TRBJ1-4	CASSQERTSNEKLFF
TRBV18	TRBD1	16	TRBJ2-7	CASSSQGTGVPYEQYF
TRBV10-1	TRBD2	12	TRBJ2-3	CASSVAGDTQYF
TRBV19	.	13	TRBJ1-5	CASNRAGNQPQHF
TRBV6-6	.	14	TRBJ1-2	CASSWGGKDDGYTF
TRBV5-1	.	12	TRBJ1-1	CASSWGGTEAFF
TRBV7-3	.	13	TRBJ2-3	CASSLDNTDTQYF
TRBV5-1	TRBD2	17	TRBJ2-1	CASNLTQLILGGGGQFF
TRBV18	.	12	TRBJ2-7	CASSDSSYEQYF
TRBV9	.	14	TRBJ1-2	CASTPDGRDYGYTF
TRBV2	TRBD1	14	TRBJ2-7	CASDQGGQGREQYF
TRBV7-2	TRBD1	15	TRBJ1-6	CASSRQGGRNSPLHF
TRBV10-1	TRBD1	13	TRBJ1-1	CASSGQGNTEAFF
TRBV19	.	14	TRBJ2-5	CASSQGRRPTNQYF
TRBV5-1	.	14	TRBJ2-5	CASSLGGSGETQYF
TRBV7-8	.	13	TRBJ1-2	CASSSQLNYGYTF
TRBV29-1	.	12	TRBJ2-1	CSGTGAGNEQFF
TRBV27	TRBD2	16	TRBJ2-1	CASSPLAGGSWNEQFF
TRBV11-2	TRBD2	13	TRBJ2-1	CASSRNGGNEQFF
TRBV5-4	.	17	TRBJ2-1	CASSIRQKLSSYNEQFF
TRBV27	TRBD1	17	TRBJ1-5	CATRRRGTDYSNQPQHF
TRBV7-9	TRBD1	13	TRBJ2-2	CASRRTGKEELFF
TRBV19	TRBD2	15	TRBJ2-7	CASSPIAGAAYEQYF
TRBV7-2	TRBD1	14	TRBJ1-1	CASSLVDRGTEAFF
TRBV5-1	.	15	TRBJ1-6	CASSLGGQRTSPLHF
TRBV5-1	TRBD1	15	TRBJ1-1	CASSLERGRDTEAFF
TRBV5-6	.	14	TRBJ1-2	CASSFGGAKGGYTF